These T cell receptor beta chains were read from a single sample in a study of PD-L1 blockade in urothelial cancer. Here immunoSEQ multiplex PCR was the method, and the copy in TCRdb shows in-frame clones only, minus some. The table includes more than 90,000 clones, more than 75% detected once. Sequenced here: PBMCs, sampled around atezolizumab (anti-PD-L1) treatment. The receptors shown here come from a man between 60 and 70 years old with urothelial cancer. Both conserved end residues are part of each CDR3. Fields, in order: V gene, D gene, clone size, J gene, CDR3 protein, CDR3 DNA. A D gene is named only where the DNA matches it firmly. Expanded clones are given a class, and other clones once, few, many or no size at all.

>TRBV4-1|TRBD2|-|TRBJ2-1
CASRKTSGSYNEQFF
TGCGCCAGCAGAAAGACTAGCGGGAGCTACAATGAGCAGTTCTTC
>TRBV6-1|-|-|TRBJ2-2
CASRPQGTGELFF
TGTGCCAGCAGGCCGCAGGGAACCGGGGAGCTGTTTTTT
>TRBV9|-|-|TRBJ2-5
CASSVGTPRETQYF
TGTGCCAGCAGCGTAGGAACCCCACGGGAGACCCAGTACTTC
>TRBV19|TRBD2|-|TRBJ2-1
CASSSGRGTYNEQFF
TGTGCCAGTAGTAGCGGGAGGGGAACCTACAATGAGCAGTTCTTC
>TRBV23-1|-|-|TRBJ2-5
CASKLCGLETQYF
TGCGCCAGCAAGCTTTGTGGGCTTGAGACCCAGTACTTC
>TRBV9|-|-|TRBJ2-7
CASSVEGSSGEQYF
TGTGCCAGCAGCGTAGAGGGGTCTTCGGGCGAGCAGTACTTC
>TRBV7-2|TRBD1|-|TRBJ2-7
CASSPPPGQRRHEQYF
TGTGCCAGCAGCCCTCCCCCGGGACAGAGACGCCACGAGCAGTACTTC
>TRBV28|-|few|TRBJ2-1
CASSLSPDEQFF
TGTGCCAGCAGTTTATCACCGGATGAGCAGTTCTTC
>TRBV28|TRBD1|-|TRBJ2-5
CASSLLDRLQETQYF
TGTGCCAGCAGTTTACTGGACAGGCTCCAAGAGACCCAGTACTTC
>TRBV19|-|-|TRBJ2-7
CASSMFRGASYEQYF
TGTGCCAGTAGTATGTTCCGGGGGGCCTCCTACGAGCAGTACTTC
>TRBV28|TRBD1|few|TRBJ2-1
CASQTGERYEQFF
TGTGCCAGCCAGACAGGGGAAAGATATGAGCAGTTCTTC
>TRBV28|-|-|TRBJ2-5
CASRAGDRSQETQYF
TGTGCCAGCAGGGCTGGCGACAGGTCACAAGAGACCCAGTACTTC
>TRBV5-4|-|-|TRBJ2-1
CASSGGLSSYNEQFF
TGTGCCAGCAGCGGTGGACTTAGCTCCTACAATGAGCAGTTCTTC
>TRBV5-1|-|-|TRBJ2-3
CASSLASGLTDTQYF
TGCGCCAGCAGCTTGGCATCAGGGCTCACAGATACGCAGTATTTT
>TRBV6-6|-|-|TRBJ2-4
CASTKTRGNQYF
TGTGCCAGCACCAAAACAAGGGGGAATCAGTACTTC
>TRBV28|TRBD1|-|TRBJ2-1
CASSPRDRISEQFF
TGTGCCAGCAGCCCTAGGGACAGGATAAGCGAGCAGTTCTTC
>TRBV9|TRBD2|-|TRBJ2-1
CASSVSPRGGSSYNEQFF
TGTGCCAGCAGCGTAAGCCCCCGGGGGGGAAGCTCCTACAATGAGCAGTTCTTC
>TRBV5-1|TRBD2|-|TRBJ2-7
CASSPSGGAGEQYF
TGCGCCAGCAGCCCTAGCGGGGGGGCGGGCGAGCAGTACTTC
>TRBV7-9|TRBD1|-|TRBJ2-1
CASSRSGGNEQFF
TGTGCCAGCAGCCGTTCAGGGGGAAATGAGCAGTTCTTC
>TRBV4-3|TRBD1|few|TRBJ1-6
CASSETGTDNSPLHF
TGCGCCAGCAGCGAAACCGGGACAGACAATTCACCCCTCCACTTT
>TRBV18|TRBD1|-|TRBJ1-5
CASSRTGVSNQPQHF
TGTGCCAGCTCTCGGACAGGGGTGAGCAATCAGCCCCAGCATTTT
>TRBV27|-|-|TRBJ2-4
CASSWGVKNIQYF
TGTGCCAGCAGCTGGGGGGTCAAAAACATTCAGTACTTC
>TRBV6-5|TRBD1|-|TRBJ2-7
CASSYSTGGGYEQYF
TGTGCCAGCAGTTACTCAACAGGGGGAGGCTACGAGCAGTACTTC
>TRBV9|-|-|TRBJ1-1
CASSPGGSNTEAFF
TGTGCCAGCAGCCCCGGGGGGTCGAACACTGAAGCTTTCTTT
>TRBV6-4|-|-|TRBJ2-1
CASSDSERLNNEQFF
TGTGCCAGCAGTGACTCGGAGCGGCTTAACAATGAGCAGTTCTTC
>TRBV2|-|-|TRBJ1-5
CASRKIQGPLGPQHF
TGTGCCAGCAGGAAGATACAGGGTCCCCTAGGACCCCAGCATTTT
>TRBV11-2|-|-|TRBJ1-4
CASSLGHGGTNEKLFF
TGTGCCAGCAGCTTAGGGCATGGGGGGACTAATGAAAAACTGTTTTTT
>TRBV28|-|-|TRBJ2-4
CASSFQRSDIQYF
TGTGCCAGCAGTTTCCAGAGGTCGGACATTCAGTACTTC
>TRBV6-5|TRBD1|-|TRBJ1-4
CASSRTGGSEKLFF
TGTGCCAGCAGCCGGACAGGGGGGTCTGAAAAACTGTTTTTT